This TCR gamma chain originates from a study of Vδ1+ human thymocytes. Study-level results: Thymic TRG and TRD repertoires appeared highly polyclonal.

This clone was found a few times. Antigen unknown. The CDR3 sequence is 12 residues long. J gave up 10 bases and V 0 bases, and 6 bases lay outside the gene matches. Germline CDR1 EGSNGY, CDR2 YDSYNSKV. The template was reverse-transcribed extracted RNA. CDR3 amplicons came from multiplex PCR with pooled V-gene forward and constant-region reverse primers. TCRdb re-identified clones in the multiplex PCR reads via CATT. Here the sample spans tens of thousands of gamma-chain clones, 20% to 25% being singletons. The receptor's source is a girl less than two years old who had congenital heart surgery. Source material: Vdelta1+ gamma-delta thymocytes from the thymus. Stated subset: FACS-sorted CD3+ TCRalphabeta- TCRVdelta1+ TCRVdelta2- thymocytes. V and J are TRGV2 and TRGJ1 or TRGJ2. The DNA of the CDR3 is TGTGCCACCTGGGACGGGCCGAAGAAGAAACTCTTT. Residues: CATWDGPKKKLF.